This T cell receptor beta chain was identified during a study of PD-L1 blockade in urothelial cancer. Across the whole study: Men with urothelial cancer arising in the bladder made up about 85% of the roughly 29 patients.

Trimming cost V 0 bases and J 1 base, with 9 bases left between them. The CDR3 contains 15 residues. CDR1 and CDR2 (germline): MNHNY, SVGAGI (reference sequence). Libraries were prepared by immunoSEQ multiplex PCR; TCRdb keeps only in-frame clonotypes and omits some of them. The sample shows approximately 52,000 clones, roughly 80% of them seen only once. The J gene is TRBJ1-1, the V gene TRBV6-6; D might be TRBD1 (5 bases). The material sequenced was PBMCs, taken around atezolizumab (anti-PD-L1) treatment. This TCR derives from a man between 70 and 80 years old with urothelial cancer. In DNA form, the CDR3 reads TGTGCCAGCAGTTACTCGGAGACAGCGAACACTGAAGCTTTCTTT. Protein: CASSYSETANTEAFF.